This T cell receptor beta chain was sequenced for a study of T cells in Graves' hyperthyroidism and ophthalmopathy. A remark on this clonotype: Its antigen is undetermined.

General study points: From stable hyperthyroidism, ophthalmopathy was separated by a 13 V-J model.

The investigators amplified TCR beta CDR3 regions from RNA transcripts. Researchers ran a first-round RT-PCR on the TCR CDR3 using the HTBI primer set. TCRdb reprocessed the multiplex PCR reads with MiXCR, giving one entry per CDR3 protein. Seen here are fewer than 750,000 distinct CDR3 sequences, roughly 14% observed once, and the top ten hold around an eighth. This TCR came from a woman in her 50s with Graves' ophthalmopathy. Sample: blood.

The CDR3 sequence: CSVGSSGFLGEQYF. CDR3 DNA: TGCAGCGTTGGGTCTAGCGGGTTCCTTGGCGAGCAGTACTTC. The rearrangement links TRBV29-1 to TRBJ2-7; 8 bases align to TRBD2. In germline, CDR1 is SQVTM, CDR2 ANQGSEA. V was pared by 4 bases and J by 6 bases, with 11 bases of the junction left unmatched. CDR3 length: 14 residues.